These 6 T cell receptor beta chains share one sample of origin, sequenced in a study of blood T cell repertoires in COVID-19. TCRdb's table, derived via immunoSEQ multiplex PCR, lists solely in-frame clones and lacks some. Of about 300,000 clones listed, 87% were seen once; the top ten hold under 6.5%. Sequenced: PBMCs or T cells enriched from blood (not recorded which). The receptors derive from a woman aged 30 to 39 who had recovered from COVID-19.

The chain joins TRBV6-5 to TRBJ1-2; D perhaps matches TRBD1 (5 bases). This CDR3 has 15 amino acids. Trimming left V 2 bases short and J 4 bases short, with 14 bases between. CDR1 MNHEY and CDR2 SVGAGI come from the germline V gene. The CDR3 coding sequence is TGTGCCAGCAGTTACAACACAGGAGCTGCCTATGGCTACACCTTC. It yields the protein CASSYNTGAAYGYTF.

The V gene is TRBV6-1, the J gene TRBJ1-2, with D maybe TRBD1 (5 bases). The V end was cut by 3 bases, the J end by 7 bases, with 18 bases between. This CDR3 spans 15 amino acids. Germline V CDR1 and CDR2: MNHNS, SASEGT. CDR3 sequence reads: CASSDAWEGIGGYTF. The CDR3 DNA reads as TGTGCCAGCAGTGACGCGTGGGAGGGGATAGGTGGCTACACCTTC.

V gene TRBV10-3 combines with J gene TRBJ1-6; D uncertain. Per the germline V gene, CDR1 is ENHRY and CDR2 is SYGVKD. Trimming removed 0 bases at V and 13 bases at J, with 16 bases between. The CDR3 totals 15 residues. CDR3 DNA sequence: TGTGCCATCAGTGAGTCAAGTCAGGCGACGGTTCCCCTCCACTTT. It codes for CAISESSQATVPLHF.

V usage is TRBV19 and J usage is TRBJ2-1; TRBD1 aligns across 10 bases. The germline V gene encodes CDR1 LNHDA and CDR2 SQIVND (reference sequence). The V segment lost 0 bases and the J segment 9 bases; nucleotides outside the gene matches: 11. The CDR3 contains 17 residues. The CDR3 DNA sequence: TGTGCCAGTAGTATAGATTTAGGGACAGGGGTCACAATTGAGCAGTTCTTC. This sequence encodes CASSIDLGTGVTIEQFF.

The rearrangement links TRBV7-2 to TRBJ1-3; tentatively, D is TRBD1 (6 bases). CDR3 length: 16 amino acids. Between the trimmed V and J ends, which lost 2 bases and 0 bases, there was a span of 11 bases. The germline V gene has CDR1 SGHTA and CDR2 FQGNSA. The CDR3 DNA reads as TGTGCCAGCAGCTTACAGGGGACCCGCTCTGGAAACACCATATATTTT. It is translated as CASSLQGTRSGNTIYF.

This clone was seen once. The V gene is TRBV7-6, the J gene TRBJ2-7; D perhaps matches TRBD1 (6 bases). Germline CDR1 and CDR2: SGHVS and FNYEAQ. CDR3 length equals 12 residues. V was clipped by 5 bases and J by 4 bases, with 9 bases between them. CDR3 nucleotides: TGTGCCAGCAGCCTTGGACAGTACGAGCAGTACTTC. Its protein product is CASSLGQYEQYF. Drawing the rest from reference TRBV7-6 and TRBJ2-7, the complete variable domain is GAGVSQSPRYKVTKRGQDVALRCDPISGHVSLYWYRQALGQGPEFLTYFNYEAQQDKSGLPNDRFSAERPEGSISTLTIQRTEQRDSAMYRCASSLGQYEQYFGPGTRLTVT.